Below are 20 T cell receptor beta chains sequenced from a single sample in a study of T cell repertoires and HLA-DP antigens. TCRdb's copy holds only in-frame clones and misses some; the assay was immunoSEQ multiplex PCR. The sample has over 60,000 clones, roughly 77% seen once. Their antigens are not known. The sequencing input was CD4+ T cells from PBMCs. The receptors stem from a man in his sixties in good health and CMV-seronegative.

The sample holds one count of this clone. The rearrangement links TRBV6-1 to TRBJ2-5, with D tentatively TRBD1 (5 bases). Germline lookup yields CDR1 MNHNS and CDR2 SASEGT. CDR3 length equals 14 residues. V was pared by 5 bases and J by 4 bases, with 14 bases between. The CDR3 loop reads CASSPRPGPETQYF. The CDR3 DNA follows: TGTGCCAGCAGTCCACGCCCAGGGCCAGAGACCCAGTACTTC.

The J gene is TRBJ1-4, the V gene TRBV27, with 10 bases matching TRBD1. Looked up from germline, CDR1 is MNHEY and CDR2 is SMNVEV (reference sequence). The trim removed 5 bases at V and 2 bases at J, leaving 8 bases unmatched. The CDR3 covers 17 residues. The CDR3 nucleotides read TGTGCCAGCAGTACCGACAGGGGGCGAGGGACTAATGAAAAACTGTTTTTT. It yields the protein CASSTDRGRGTNEKLFF.

This rearrangement joins TRBV12-5 to TRBJ2-7, with TRBD1 identical over 7 bases. In germline, CDR1 is LGHNT, CDR2 FRNRAP. The V and J ends lost 1 base and 4 bases, in that order; junction bases with no gene match: 13. This CDR3 has 17 residues. This chain's CDR3 is CASGLALNRGGRYEQYV. CDR3 nucleotides: TGTGCTAGTGGTTTGGCCCTAAACAGGGGCGGAAGGTACGAGCAGTACGTC.

This clone has more than one count but fewer than ten. V and J are TRBV7-2 and TRBJ1-3, with D unclear. The V gene's germline CDR1 is SGHTA and CDR2 FQGNSA. The V gene lost 6 bases and the J gene lost 2 bases, with 8 bases spanning the gap. This CDR3 spans 13 amino acids. The CDR3 nucleotides are TGTGCCAGCAGTCGGGATGCTGGAAACACCATATATTTT. It translates to CASSRDAGNTIYF. The full variable domain, its missing parts supplied by reference TRBV7-2 and TRBJ1-3, is GAGVSQSPSNKVTEKGKDVELRCDPISGHTALYWYRQSLGQGLEFLIYFQGNSAPDKSGLPSDRFSAERTGGSVSTLTIQRTQQEDSAVYLCASSRDAGNTIYFGEGSWLTVV.

This chain joins TRBV4-3 and TRBJ1-4, with 10 bases fitting TRBD1. The germline gives CDR1 LGHNA, CDR2 YSLEER. Unmatched junction bases numbered 4, after V lost 4 bases and J lost 8 bases. This CDR3 is built from 14 residues. This CDR3 is CASSRGQGREKLFF. CDR3 DNA sequence: TGCGCCAGCAGCCGGGGACAGGGGCGAGAAAAACTGTTTTTT.

This clone was picked up one time. The chain recombines TRBV7-2 with TRBJ2-3; no firm D call. The CDR3 sequence is 16 residues long. Germline V gene data show CDR1 as SGHTA and CDR2 as FQGNSA. V lost 2 bases to trimming and J lost 1 base, with 13 bases between them. The CDR3 DNA reads as TGTGCCAGCAGCTTAAATTGGGCAACCGGCACAGATACGCAGTATTTT. Protein: CASSLNWATGTDTQYF. The whole variable domain, remainder taken from reference TRBV7-2 and TRBJ2-3, is GAGVSQSPSNKVTEKGKDVELRCDPISGHTALYWYRQSLGQGLEFLIYFQGNSAPDKSGLPSDRFSAERTGGSVSTLTIQRTQQEDSAVYLCASSLNWATGTDTQYFGPGTRLTVL.

The chain employs TRBV4-3 and TRBJ1-2; D is ambiguous. Trimming stripped 0 bases from V and 8 bases from J, with 19 bases between. Germline V gene data show CDR1 as LGHNA and CDR2 as YSLEER. The CDR3 contains 16 residues. This CDR3 is CASSQDQRPRFGGYTF. The CDR3 DNA reads TGCGCCAGCAGCCAAGATCAACGGCCGCGGTTCGGAGGCTACACCTTC.

The rearrangement uses TRBV5-4 and TRBJ2-5, with 8 bases lining up with TRBD2. The J call may be faulty, since TRBJ2-7 better matches the DNA end. The CDR3 covers 14 residues. The germline V gene has CDR1 SGHNT and CDR2 YYREEE (reference sequence). The CDR3 nucleotides are TGTGCCAGCAGTCGTAGCGGGGAGACGAACGAGCAGTACTTC. Protein: CASSRSGETNEQYF.

The V call is TRBV5-6, the J call TRBJ2-3; TRBD2 agrees at 10 bases. Germline loops: CDR1 SGHDT, CDR2 YYEEEE. This CDR3 spans 15 amino acids. The V and J ends lost 4 bases and 4 bases, in that order; junction bases with no gene match: 6. CDR3 nucleotides: TGTGCCAGCAGCACTAGCGGGACGGTCGCAGATACGCAGTATTTT. As protein: CASSTSGTVADTQYF.

This clone has just a few counts. J is TRBJ1-1 and V is TRBV2, with D perhaps matching TRBD1 (5 bases). CDR3 length: 14 amino acids. Trimming shortened V by 2 bases and J by 4 bases, and 11 bases separated the two germline ends. The V gene's germline CDR1 is SNHLY and CDR2 FYNNEI. The CDR3 region is CASSERSGGTEAFF. The CDR3 DNA follows: TGTGCCAGCAGTGAAAGAAGCGGGGGCACTGAAGCTTTCTTT.

This clone was observed a handful of times. The rearrangement links TRBV5-5 to TRBJ2-7; D not resolved. Germline V CDR1 and CDR2: SGHKS, YYEKEE (reference sequence). Trimming shortened V by 0 bases and J by 7 bases, and 8 bases separated the two germline ends. The CDR3 has 12 residues. The CDR3 loop reads CASSLGLREQYV. The CDR3 DNA sequence: TGTGCCAGCAGCTTGGGACTTCGGGAGCAGTACGTC.

This chain uses TRBV7-7 with TRBJ2-1; 11 nucleotides align to TRBD2. The V gene's germline CDR1 is SSHAT and CDR2 FNYEAQ (reference sequence). The V gene end was trimmed by 5 bases and the J gene end by 7 bases; junction bases not matched to a gene: 7. This CDR3 comprises 15 residues. The CDR3 is CASSVGTSGGNEQFF. The DNA for the CDR3 is TGTGCCAGCAGCGTGGGGACTAGCGGCGGTAATGAGCAGTTCTTC.

This clone appeared once. The gene calls are TRBV5-6 and TRBJ1-4; 9 positions match TRBD1. CDR1 and CDR2 from the germline V gene are SGHDT and YYEEEE. CDR3 size: 14 residues. V lost 5 bases, J lost 8 bases, and 7 bases stayed unmatched. CDR3 in amino acids: CASSRTGVIEKLFF. CDR3 nucleotides: TGTGCCAGCAGTCGGACAGGGGTTATCGAAAAACTGTTTTTT.

The gene calls are TRBV7-6 and TRBJ2-6; D is undetermined. Germline V CDR1 and CDR2: SGHVS, FNYEAQ. This CDR3 has 17 amino acids. Trimming shortened V by 2 bases and J by 0 bases, and 11 bases separated the two germline ends. CDR3 in amino acids: CASSLSGPGSGANVLTF. CDR3 bases: TGTGCCAGCAGCTTATCAGGCCCCGGCTCTGGGGCCAACGTCCTGACTTTC.

The chain joins TRBV7-9 to TRBJ2-7; 7 positions agree with TRBD1. The CDR3 loop spans 14 amino acids. The germline gives CDR1 SEHNR, CDR2 FQNEAQ (reference sequence). V lost 5 bases to trimming and J lost 1 base; unmatched junction nucleotides: 5. The CDR3 bases are TGTGCCAGCAGCCTACAGGGGTCTTCCTACGAGCAGTACTTC. It codes for CASSLQGSSYEQYF.

The rearrangement links TRBV5-6 to TRBJ2-7, with TRBD2 matching 9 bases. CDR3 length: 15 amino acids. Germline CDR1 SGHDT, CDR2 YYEEEE. V was pared by 4 bases and J by 7 bases, with 12 bases of the junction left unmatched. CDR3: CASSPSGAAFWEQYF. CDR3 nucleotide sequence: TGTGCCAGCAGCCCTAGCGGGGCCGCATTTTGGGAGCAGTACTTC. Together with reference TRBV5-6 and TRBJ2-7, the CDR3 gives the full variable domain: DAGVTQSPTHLIKTRGQQVTLRCSPKSGHDTVSWYQQALGQGPQFIFQYYEEEERQRGNFPDRFSGHQFPNYSSELNVNALLLGDSALYLCASSPSGAAFWEQYFGPGTRLTVT.

The chain uses TRBV19 and TRBJ1-3; 8 bases agree with TRBD1. There are 16 residues in the CDR3. The germline V gene encodes CDR1 LNHDA and CDR2 SQIVND (reference sequence). J lost 4 bases, V lost 4 bases, and 9 bases had no gene match. In nucleotides, the CDR3 is TGTGCCAGTAGTAATCCCGGACAGGGAGGAGGAAACACCATATATTTT. It yields the protein CASSNPGQGGGNTIYF. The full variable domain, rest sourced from reference TRBV19 and TRBJ1-3, is DGGITQSPKYLFRKEGQNVTLSCEQNLNHDAMYWYRQDPGQGLRLIYYSQIVNDFQKGDIAEGYSVSREKKESFPLTVTSAQKNPTAFYLCASSNPGQGGGNTIYFGEGSWLTVV.

The chain has TRBV5-1 and TRBJ2-6, with 10 bases identical to TRBD1. The CDR3 has 16 residues. The J segment lost 1 base and the V segment lost 3 bases, leaving 1 base of the junction unmatched. The V gene's germline CDR1 is SGHRS and CDR2 YFSETQ. The chain's CDR3 is CASSWTGGSGANVLTF. The CDR3 region has the DNA TGCGCCAGCAGCTGGACAGGGGGATCTGGGGCCAACGTCCTGACTTTC.

The chain employs TRBV15 and TRBJ2-2; 10 bases fit TRBD2. Germline values: CDR1 LNHNV, CDR2 YYDKDF (reference sequence). The CDR3 is 16 residues long. V shed 1 base, J shed 7 bases, and the junction held 6 bases outside the gene matches. CDR3 sequence reads: CATSRAQLAGIGELFF. The DNA of the CDR3 is TGTGCCACCAGCAGAGCCCAACTAGCGGGGATCGGGGAGCTGTTTTTT. Based on the CDR3 plus reference TRBV15 and TRBJ2-2, the full variable domain is DAMVIQNPRYQVTQFGKPVTLSCSQTLNHNVMYWYQQKSSQAPKLLFHYYDKDFNNEADTPDNFQSRRPNTSFCFLDIRSPGLGDTAMYLCATSRAQLAGIGELFFGEGSRLTVL.

V usage is TRBV2 and J usage is TRBJ1-6; TRBD1 is a possible D gene (6 bases). Trimming took 2 bases from V and 10 from J, leaving 12 bases between them. The CDR3 is 14 amino acids. The germline V gene has CDR1 SNHLY and CDR2 FYNNEI. The CDR3 reads CASSERGGGSPLHF. The CDR3 DNA reads TGTGCCAGCAGTGAAAGGGGAGGGGGGTCACCCCTCCACTTT.